The next 29 T cell receptor beta chains were all read from a single sample in a study of T cell changes during pregnancy in multiple sclerosis. TCRdb's table, derived via immunoSEQ multiplex PCR, lists solely in-frame clones and lacks some. The table lists under 80,000 clones, roughly 89% of them singletons. Sequences were derived from peripheral blood, sampled after pregnancy. Source of these receptors: a female donor in good health, enrolled as a control in a pregnancy study.

The V call is TRBV7-8, the J call TRBJ1-2; possible D gene TRBD1, 5 bases. The CDR3 is 13 amino acids. V shed 2 bases and J shed 8 bases, with 12 bases lying between them. Germline-derived CDR1 and CDR2 are SGHVS and FQNEAQ. The CDR3 protein is CASSLSGGGGYTF. CDR3 bases: TGTGCCAGCAGCTTATCAGGCGGGGGGGGCTACACCTTC.

The rearrangement uses TRBV7-2 and TRBJ2-5; 7 bases agree with TRBD1. Germline V lookup: CDR1 SGHTA, CDR2 FQGNSA. Trimming at V came to 5 bases and at J to 5 bases, leaving 8 bases not matched to a gene. CDR3 length: 14 amino acids. The CDR3 DNA follows: TGTGCCAGCAGCGAAGTACAGGGGCGGGAGACCCAGTACTTC. Translated, it gives CASSEVQGRETQYF.

The J gene is TRBJ1-4, the V gene TRBV27; TRBD1 matches at 9 bases. V lost 2 bases, J lost 7 bases, and 5 bases stayed unmatched. The germline V gene encodes CDR1 MNHEY and CDR2 SMNVEV (reference sequence). CDR3 length: 15 amino acids. The CDR3 here is CASSLTGGEVEKLFF. CDR3 nucleotides: TGTGCCAGCAGTTTAACAGGGGGCGAGGTTGAAAAACTGTTTTTT.

The rearrangement joins TRBV2 to TRBJ1-5; no reliable D call. V was trimmed by 7 bases and J by 1 base, leaving 8 bases between them. The CDR3 totals 13 residues. Germline V gene lookup returns CDR1 SNHLY and CDR2 FYNNEI. The CDR3 protein is CASNRESNQPQHF. In nucleotides, the CDR3 is TGTGCCAGCAATAGGGAGAGCAATCAGCCCCAGCATTTT.

This chain links TRBV6-5 with TRBJ2-2, with TRBD2 as a possible D gene (6 bases). V was trimmed by 2 bases and J by 7 bases, leaving 14 bases between them. There are 15 residues in the CDR3. CDR1 and CDR2 (germline): MNHEY, SVGAGI. The CDR3 bases are TGTGCCAGCAGTTACGACGGGGGTTCGGTCGGGGAGCTGTTTTTT. Encoded protein: CASSYDGGSVGELFF.

The genes are TRBV27 and TRBJ1-4, with TRBD1 as a possible D gene (6 bases). The CDR3 consists of 14 residues. From germline, CDR1 is MNHEY and CDR2 SMNVEV (reference sequence). V shed 3 bases and J shed 5 bases, with 10 bases lying between them. CDR3 sequence: CASSFAQGNEKLFF. The CDR3 nucleotides read TGTGCCAGCAGTTTTGCGCAGGGGAATGAAAAACTGTTTTTT.

The chain couples TRBV13 to TRBJ2-2, with 10 bases identical to TRBD2. With 5 bases clipped from V and 7 bases from J, the junction kept 13 bases outside the gene matches. The CDR3 consists of 17 residues. The V gene's germline CDR1 is PRHDT and CDR2 FYEKMQ (reference sequence). CDR3 in amino acids: CASSTSSGSTGIGELFF. CDR3 nucleotides: TGTGCCAGCAGCACATCTAGCGGGAGCACCGGCATCGGGGAGCTGTTTTTT.

This chain connects TRBV5-6 to TRBJ2-2, with unresolved D. There are 14 residues in the CDR3. The V end lost 1 base, the J end lost 6 bases, and 10 bases lay between the germline ends. The germline V gene encodes CDR1 SGHDT and CDR2 YYEEEE. The CDR3 DNA is TGTGCCAGCAGCTTGTGGCAGATTCCCGGGGAGCTGTTTTTT. It is translated as CASSLWQIPGELFF. Full variable domain (remainder filled in from reference TRBV5-6 and TRBJ2-2): DAGVTQSPTHLIKTRGQQVTLRCSPKSGHDTVSWYQQALGQGPQFIFQYYEEEERQRGNFPDRFSGHQFPNYSSELNVNALLLGDSALYLCASSLWQIPGELFFGEGSRLTVL.

This chain connects TRBV5-4 to TRBJ2-1; D is possibly TRBD2 (5 bases). The CDR3 has 16 amino acids. CDR1 is SGHNT and CDR2 is YYREEE in the germline V gene (reference sequence). Trimming took 5 bases from V and 3 from J, leaving 18 bases between them. The DNA of the CDR3 is TGTGCCAGCAGACCCCCGGGGATAGGCCACTACAATGAGCAGTTCTTC. Translation: CASRPPGIGHYNEQFF.

The gene calls are TRBV7-9 and TRBJ1-2, with no clear D. V was trimmed by 5 bases and J by 1 base, leaving 17 bases between them. CDR1 is SEHNR, CDR2 FQNEAQ, per germline (reference sequence). The CDR3 extends over 16 amino acids. CDR3 nucleotides: TGTGCCAGCAGCGCACTCCGAGGCGGAATTAACTATGGCTACACCTTC. Amino acid sequence: CASSALRGGINYGYTF.

The genes are TRBV19 and TRBJ2-7; a possible D gene is TRBD1 (6 bases). Trimming pared 6 bases from V and 2 bases from J, leaving 14 bases between. Germline V lookup: CDR1 LNHDA, CDR2 SQIVND (reference sequence). This CDR3 is 14 amino acids long. The CDR3 bases are TGTGCCAGTAGCCTGGGGGCAGGTACCTACGAGCAGTACTTC. Translated: CASSLGAGTYEQYF.

The rearrangement links TRBV7-8 to TRBJ1-1; no definite D call. CDR1 and CDR2 (germline): SGHVS, FQNEAQ. Trimming pared 5 bases from V and 8 bases from J, leaving 12 bases between. This CDR3 comprises 12 residues. Here the CDR3 DNA reads TGTGCCAGCAGCGTCCGGGAGAACGAAGCTTTCTTT. Amino acids: CASSVRENEAFF.

This clone was counted a single time. V and J are TRBV14 and TRBJ1-3; D ambiguous. Per the germline V gene, CDR1 is SGHDN and CDR2 is FVKESK. This CDR3 spans 15 amino acids. Trimming shortened V by 1 base and J by 0 bases, and 7 bases separated the two germline ends. The CDR3 is CASSQAGRSGNTIYF. In nucleotides, the CDR3 is TGTGCCAGCAGCCAAGCTGGCCGCTCTGGAAACACCATATATTTT. Full variable domain (missing parts from reference TRBV14 and TRBJ1-3): EAGVTQFPSHSVIEKGQTVTLRCDPISGHDNLYWYRRVMGKEIKFLLHFVKESKQDESGMPNNRFLAERTGGTYSTLKVQPAELEDSGVYFCASSQAGRSGNTIYFGEGSWLTVV.

V gene TRBV20-1 combines with J gene TRBJ1-1; D might be TRBD1 (5 bases). Per germline, CDR1 DFQATT and CDR2 SNEGSKA (reference sequence). V was cut by 7 bases and J by 7 bases, with 13 bases left in between. The CDR3 has 11 amino acids. The CDR3 bases are TGCAGTGGGACGTTGGGGCTTGAAGCTTTCTTT. Its protein is CSGTLGLEAFF.

V and J are TRBV5-4 and TRBJ2-7; 8 positions agree with TRBD2. The CDR3 sequence is 15 residues long. V lost 0 bases to trimming and J lost 3 bases; unmatched junction nucleotides: 5. From germline, CDR1 is SGHNT and CDR2 YYREEE (reference sequence). CDR3 coding DNA: TGTGCCAGCAGCTTGGCGGGCGGGGGGAACTACGAGCAGTACTTC. This gives the protein CASSLAGGGNYEQYF.

The CDR3 nucleotides read TGTGCCAGCAGGGCACCCACTGAAGCTTTCTTT. Its translation: CASRAPTEAFF. The V and J genes are TRBV2 and TRBJ1-1; no definite D call. Trimming cost V 6 bases and J 4 bases, with 6 bases left between them. The CDR3 sequence is 11 residues long. The germline gives CDR1 SNHLY, CDR2 FYNNEI.

This rearrangement joins TRBV7-9 to TRBJ2-7, with 9 bases identical to TRBD2. The V and J ends lost 2 bases and 5 bases, in that order; junction bases with no gene match: 19. The length of the CDR3 is 19 residues. Looked up from germline, CDR1 is SEHNR and CDR2 is FQNEAQ (reference sequence). The CDR3 protein is CASSLSGSGLGGRAHEQYF. CDR3 DNA sequence: TGTGCCAGCAGCTTAAGTGGATCAGGTTTGGGCGGGAGGGCCCACGAGCAGTACTTC.

The genes are TRBV7-8 and TRBJ2-1; 8 bases line up with TRBD2. This CDR3 is 16 amino acids long. CDR1 SGHVS and CDR2 FQNEAQ come from the germline V gene. Losses at the gene ends were 3 bases for V and 7 bases for J; bases not matched to a gene: 11. The CDR3 coding sequence is TGTGCCAGCAGCTTGGAGCGGGGGTTTAATTCGAATGAGCAGTTCTTC. Protein: CASSLERGFNSNEQFF.

The rearrangement links TRBV7-2 to TRBJ2-1; perhaps TRBD2 as D (6 bases). In germline, CDR1 is SGHTA, CDR2 FQGNSA. Trimming removed 2 bases at V and 7 bases at J, with 6 bases between. CDR3 length: 12 residues. This CDR3 is CASSLRGNEQFF. In DNA, the CDR3 is TGTGCCAGCAGCTTACGGGGGAATGAGCAGTTCTTC.

This sequence joins TRBV5-1 and TRBJ2-3; 10 bases agree with TRBD2. Trimming at V came to 0 bases and at J to 6 bases, leaving 7 bases not matched to a gene. The CDR3 has 16 residues. CDR1 is SGHRS and CDR2 is YFSETQ in the germline V gene. The CDR3 bases are TGCGCCAGCAGCTTGGGCGGACTAGCGGTGGGGGATACGCAGTATTTT. It codes for CASSLGGLAVGDTQYF.

The chain has TRBV27 and TRBJ1-2; 8 bases match TRBD1. In germline, CDR1 is MNHEY, CDR2 SMNVEV (reference sequence). This CDR3 contains 13 residues. V dropped 6 bases and J dropped 3; count of bases not matched to a gene: 3. CDR3 protein: CASSQQGDYGYTF. The CDR3 DNA follows: TGTGCCAGCAGCCAACAGGGGGACTATGGCTACACCTTC.

The V and J genes are TRBV28 and TRBJ2-1, with 8 bases identical to TRBD1. CDR1 is MDHEN and CDR2 is SYDVKM in the germline V gene. The length of the CDR3 is 12 residues. Unmatched junction bases numbered 8, after V lost 7 bases and J lost 12 bases. The CDR3 protein is CASNPPTGGQFF. The CDR3 DNA is TGTGCCAGCAATCCCCCCACAGGGGGGCAGTTCTTC.

The chain carries TRBV5-4 and TRBJ2-1; D not resolved. Germline V gene lookup returns CDR1 SGHNT and CDR2 YYREEE (reference sequence). The CDR3 contains 11 residues. Trimming removed 4 bases at V and 6 bases at J, with 5 bases between. In nucleotides, the CDR3 is TGTGCCAGCAGCCCGGGCAATGAGCAGTTCTTC. As protein: CASSPGNEQFF.

The chain links TRBV28 to TRBJ1-2, with D maybe TRBD1 (6 bases). The V end was cut by 11 bases, the J end by 1 base, with 14 bases between. Germline V gene sequence: CDR1 MDHEN, CDR2 SYDVKM. CDR3 length equals 13 residues. This chain's CDR3 is CAAGGGLNYGYTF. The CDR3 nucleotides are TGTGCCGCTGGGGGGGGGCTTAACTATGGCTACACCTTC.

The chain uses TRBV23-1 and TRBJ1-1; 9 positions match TRBD1. TRBV23-1 is reported as an ORF; its role is uncertain. This CDR3 has 17 residues. J gave up 0 bases and V 3 bases, and 8 bases lay outside the gene matches. CDR3 bases: TGCGCCAGCAGTCACCCAGGGGACAGGGAACTGAACACTGAAGCTTTCTTT. Its translation is CASSHPGDRELNTEAFF.

With regard to this clone: Other nucleotide sequences in the sample specify the same CDR3. J is TRBJ1-5 and V is TRBV4-1, with 7 positions matching TRBD1. Germline CDR1 and CDR2: MGHRA and YSYEKL. This CDR3 has 15 amino acids. V dropped 9 bases and J dropped 3; count of bases not matched to a gene: 11. The CDR3 loop reads CASSLRTGLNQPQHF. In nucleotides, the CDR3 is TGCGCCAGTAGTCTCCGGACAGGCCTCAATCAGCCCCAGCATTTT.

The chain employs TRBV29-1 and TRBJ1-4, with 10 bases identical to TRBD1. Germline V gene sequence: CDR1 SQVTM, CDR2 ANQGSEA. The ends lost 6 bases at V and 6 bases at J; junction bases unmatched: 4. CDR3 length: 13 residues. The CDR3 DNA reads as TGCAGCGTCGGACAGGGGGGGGATGAAAAACTGTTTTTT. It is translated as CSVGQGGDEKLFF. The variable domain in full, completed from reference TRBV29-1 and TRBJ1-4, reads SAVISQKPSRDICQRGTSLTIQCQVDSQVTMMFWYRQQPGQSLTLIATANQGSEATYESGFVIDKFPISRPNLTFSTLTVSNMSPEDSSIYLCSVGQGGDEKLFFGSGTQLSVL.

This chain links TRBV7-2 with TRBJ2-1; 7 bases are shared with TRBD2. Germline CDR1 is SGHTA and CDR2 is FQGNSA. This CDR3 comprises 19 residues. V lost 5 bases, J lost 0 bases, and 16 bases stayed unmatched. This CDR3 is CASSPLGGGSPSSYNEQFF. CDR3 nucleotide sequence: TGTGCCAGCAGCCCCCTTGGGGGGGGTTCCCCCAGCTCCTACAATGAGCAGTTCTTC.

This clone was recorded only once. V is TRBV29-1 and J is TRBJ1-5; 8 nucleotides agree with TRBD1. This CDR3 region has 13 residues. Germline values: CDR1 SQVTM, CDR2 ANQGSEA. With V trimmed by 5 bases and J by 6 bases, 6 bases remained unmatched. DNA for the CDR3: TGCAGCGTTTCGACAGGGGCGGGTCAGCCCCAGCATTTT. It translates to CSVSTGAGQPQHF.